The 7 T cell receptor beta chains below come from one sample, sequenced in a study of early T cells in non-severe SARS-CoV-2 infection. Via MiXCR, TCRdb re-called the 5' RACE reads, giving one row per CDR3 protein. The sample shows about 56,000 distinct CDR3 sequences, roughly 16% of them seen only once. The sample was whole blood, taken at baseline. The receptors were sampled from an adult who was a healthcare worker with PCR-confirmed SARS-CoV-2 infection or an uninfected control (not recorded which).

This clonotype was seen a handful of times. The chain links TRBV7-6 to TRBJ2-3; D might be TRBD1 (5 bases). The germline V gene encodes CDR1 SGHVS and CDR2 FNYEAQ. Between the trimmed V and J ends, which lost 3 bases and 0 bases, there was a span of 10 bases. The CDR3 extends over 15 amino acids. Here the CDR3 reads CASSLWTSSTDTQYF. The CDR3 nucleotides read TGTGCCAGCAGCTTGTGGACAAGTAGCACAGATACGCAGTATTTT.

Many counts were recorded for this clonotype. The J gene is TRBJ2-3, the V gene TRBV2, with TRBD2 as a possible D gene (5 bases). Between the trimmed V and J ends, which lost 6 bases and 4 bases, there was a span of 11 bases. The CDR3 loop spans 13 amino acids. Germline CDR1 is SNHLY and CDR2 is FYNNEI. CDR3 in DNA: TGTGCCAGCAGCATACTAGGTCCAGATACGCAGTATTTT. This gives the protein CASSILGPDTQYF.

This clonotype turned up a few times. In nucleotides, the CDR3 is TGCAGTGCTAGAGGGCTAGCGGGCATTCACTCCTACGAGCAGTACTTC. Encoded protein: CSARGLAGIHSYEQYF. The rearrangement uses TRBV20-1 and TRBJ2-7; 8 nucleotides align to TRBD2. CDR3 length: 16 residues. Germline V gene sequence: CDR1 DFQATT, CDR2 SNEGSKA (reference sequence). Germline trimming cut 1 base from V and 0 bases from J; bases unmatched to any gene: 8.

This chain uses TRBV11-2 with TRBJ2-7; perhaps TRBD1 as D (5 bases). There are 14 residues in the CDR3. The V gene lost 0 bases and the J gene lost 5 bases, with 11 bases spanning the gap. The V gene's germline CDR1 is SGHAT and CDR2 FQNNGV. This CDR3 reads CASSLDRDKNEQYF. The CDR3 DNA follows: TGTGCCAGCAGCTTAGACAGGGATAAGAACGAGCAGTACTTC.

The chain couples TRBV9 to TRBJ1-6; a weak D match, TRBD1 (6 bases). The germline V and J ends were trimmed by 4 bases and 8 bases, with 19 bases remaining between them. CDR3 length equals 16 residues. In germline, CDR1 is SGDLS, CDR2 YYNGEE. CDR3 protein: CASSPHRDTSYSPLHF. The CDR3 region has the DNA TGTGCCAGCAGCCCTCACCGGGACACAAGTTATTCACCCCTCCACTTT. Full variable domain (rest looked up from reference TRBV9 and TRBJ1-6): DSGVTQTPKHLITATGQRVTLRCSPRSGDLSVYWYQQSLDQGLQFLIQYYNGEERAKGNILERFSAQQFPDLHSELNLSSLELGDSALYFCASSPHRDTSYSPLHFGNGTRLTVT.

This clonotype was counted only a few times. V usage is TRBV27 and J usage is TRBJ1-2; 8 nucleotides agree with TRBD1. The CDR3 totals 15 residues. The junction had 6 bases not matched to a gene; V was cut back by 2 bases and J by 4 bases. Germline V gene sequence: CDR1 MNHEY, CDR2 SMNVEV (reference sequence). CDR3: CASSLNPGGIYGYTF. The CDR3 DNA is TGTGCCAGCAGTTTAAACCCAGGGGGCATCTATGGCTACACCTTC.

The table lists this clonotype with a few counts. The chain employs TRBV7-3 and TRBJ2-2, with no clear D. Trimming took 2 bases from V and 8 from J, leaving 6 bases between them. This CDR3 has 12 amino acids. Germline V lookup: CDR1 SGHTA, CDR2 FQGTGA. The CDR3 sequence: CASSLGVGELFF. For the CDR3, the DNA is TGTGCCAGCAGCTTAGGAGTTGGGGAGCTGTTTTTT. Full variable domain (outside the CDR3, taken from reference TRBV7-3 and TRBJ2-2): GAGVSQTPSNKVTEKGKYVELRCDPISGHTALYWYRQSLGQGPEFLIYFQGTGAADDSGLPNDRFFAVRPEGSVSTLKIQRTERGDSAVYLCASSLGVGELFFGEGSRLTVL.